This T cell receptor beta chain originates from a study of blood T cell repertoires in COVID-19. The CDR3 length is 15 residues. J gave up 2 bases and V 4 bases, and 8 bases lay outside the gene matches. Looked up from germline, CDR1 is LGHNA and CDR2 is YSLEER. As originally analysed: Researchers report that nucleated cell counts were estimated from reference gene primer amplification. Clones were sequenced by immunoSEQ multiplex PCR, and TCRdb holds only the in-frame ones, with some missing. D and trimming were read from the DNA, whereas the V and J calls and clone size are those reported in that table. This table has fewer than 350,000 clones, more than 75% appearing once.

The chain links TRBV4-3 to TRBJ2-7, with TRBD2 matching over 7 bases. Sequenced sample: peripheral blood. The TCR sequence derives from a woman aged 25 to 39 who had recovered from COVID-19. The CDR3 sequence is CASSPSGAGAYEQYF. The CDR3 DNA reads TGCGCCAGCAGCCCATCCGGGGCGGGGGCCTACGAGCAGTACTTC.